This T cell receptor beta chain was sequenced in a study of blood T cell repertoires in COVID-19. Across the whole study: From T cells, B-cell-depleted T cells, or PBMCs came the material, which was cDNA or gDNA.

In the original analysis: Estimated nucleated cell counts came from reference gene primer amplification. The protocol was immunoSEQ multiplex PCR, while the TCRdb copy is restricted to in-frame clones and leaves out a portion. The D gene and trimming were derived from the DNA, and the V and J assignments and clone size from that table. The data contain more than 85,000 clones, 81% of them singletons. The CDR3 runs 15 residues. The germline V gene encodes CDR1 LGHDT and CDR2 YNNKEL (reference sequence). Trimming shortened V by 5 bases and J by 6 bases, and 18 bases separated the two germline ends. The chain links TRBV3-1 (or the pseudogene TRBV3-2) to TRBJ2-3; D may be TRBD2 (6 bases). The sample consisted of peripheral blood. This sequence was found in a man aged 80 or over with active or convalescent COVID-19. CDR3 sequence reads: CASSAWRLDSDTQYF. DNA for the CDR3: TGTGCCAGCAGCGCATGGAGACTAGACTCTGATACGCAGTATTTT.